This is a list of T cell receptor beta chains from one sample in a study of Ad26.COV2.S vaccination and SARS-CoV-2 variants. Generated by immunoSEQ multiplex PCR, the TCRdb table keeps only in-frame clones and is missing some. The table records hundreds of thousands of clones, roughly nine tenths of them present only once. The sample here was peripheral blood, taken in a trial of Ad26.COV2.S vaccine versus placebo. The receptor set was obtained from a person aged 18-60 years who received the Ad26.COV2.S COVID-19 vaccine or a placebo. Each CDR3 is given without its conserved first and last residue. Clone sizes are given selectively: once, few, many, or a class where the clone is expanded.

v_gene	len	j_gene	abundance	CDR3aa
TRBV4-2	15	TRBJ2-3	.	ASSQDDGGTTTDTQY
TRBV2	13	TRBJ2-2	.	ASSEAHRGSGELF
TRBV7-5	12	TRBJ1-5	few	ARSLKTGNQPQH
TRBV11-3	13	TRBJ2-5	.	ASSLPRDSKETQY
TRBV7-9	10	TRBJ2-1	.	ASSLGYNEQF
TRBV9	12	TRBJ2-5	.	ASSVSTRAETQY
TRBV7-3	18	TRBJ2-5	.	ASSPKGLAGGYEEQETQY
TRBV13	13	TRBJ2-7	.	ASSPTLSGHLEQY
TRBV7-9	15	TRBJ1-4	.	ASSYQGQTATNEKLF
TRBV14	14	TRBJ1-2	few	ASSQGPLGPRTGYT
TRBV5-6	13	TRBJ1-1	.	ASSSRAEMNTEAF
TRBV7-9	12	TRBJ2-1	.	ASSLTSSYNEQF
TRBV2	12	TRBJ1-3	once	ASSYGNDRVTIY
TRBV18	11	TRBJ1-2	.	ASSPPSVYGYT
TRBV11-3	11	TRBJ1-1	.	ASRTDANTEAF
TRBV7-2	13	TRBJ1-2	once	ASSLSRRANYGYT
TRBV2	10	TRBJ1-4	.	ASSGAGEKLF
TRBV9	13	TRBJ1-4	.	ASSADFRDAEKLF
TRBV18	11	TRBJ1-2	once	ASSPPGNYGYT
TRBV29-1	10	TRBJ1-4	.	SVEQAGEKLF
TRBV7-2	12	TRBJ1-6	.	ASSFFGSDSPLH
TRBV20-1	13	TRBJ1-5	.	SASLGGFGNQPQH
TRBV19	10	TRBJ1-1	.	ASSTGPRRAF
TRBV10-3	16	TRBJ2-6	.	AISESDQGSSGANVLT
TRBV15	14	TRBJ1-2	.	ATSRGRTVANYGYT
TRBV10-3	11	TRBJ2-2	.	AISVNRPGELF
TRBV6-2/TRBV6-3	11	TRBJ1-2	.	ASSYQENYGYT